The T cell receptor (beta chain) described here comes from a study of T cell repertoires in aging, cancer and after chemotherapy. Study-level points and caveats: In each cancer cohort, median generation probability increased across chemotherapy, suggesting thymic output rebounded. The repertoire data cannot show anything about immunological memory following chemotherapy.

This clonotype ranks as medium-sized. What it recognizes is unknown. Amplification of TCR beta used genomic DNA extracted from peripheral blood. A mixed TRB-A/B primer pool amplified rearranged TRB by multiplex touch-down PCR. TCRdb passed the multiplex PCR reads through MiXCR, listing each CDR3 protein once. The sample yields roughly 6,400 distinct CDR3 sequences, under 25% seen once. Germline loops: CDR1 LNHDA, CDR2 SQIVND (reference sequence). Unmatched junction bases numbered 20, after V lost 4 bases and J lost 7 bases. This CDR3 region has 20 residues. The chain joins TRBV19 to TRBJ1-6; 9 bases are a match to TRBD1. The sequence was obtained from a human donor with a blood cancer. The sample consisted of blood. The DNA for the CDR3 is TGTGCCAGTAGTAGTTGGCCGGGACAGGGAGAGAGGGGAGACAATTCACCCCTCCACTTT. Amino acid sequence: CASSSWPGQGERGDNSPLHF.